A single sample gave rise to the 6 T cell receptor beta chains below, sequenced in a study of molecular identifiers for immune sequencing clone quantification. TCRdb processed the PCR reads anew with MiXCR; each CDR3 protein has one entry. The sample includes 300,000 to 350,000 distinct CDR3 sequences, around a fifth of them seen just once. The sample taken for sequencing was naive CD8+ T cells from blood, with Jurkat cell RNA spiked in. Noted subset: FACS-sorted CD8+CD4-CCR7+CD45RA+ naive T cells. These receptors all stem from a human donor in good health. Some libraries in this study had Jurkat cell RNA spiked in.

This clonotype was detected ten times or more. In nucleotides, the CDR3 is TGTGCCAGCAGGGACAGGGGCTACGAGCAGTACTTC. Its translation: CASRDRGYEQYF. The J gene is TRBJ2-7, the V gene TRBV6-1; TRBD1 matches at 9 bases. V lost 6 bases and J lost 3; bases outside the gene matches: 0. The CDR3 runs to 12 residues. Germline CDR1 is MNHNS and CDR2 is SASEGT.

This clonotype was seen ten or more times. The chain carries TRBV28 and TRBJ2-1; maybe TRBD1 (6 bases). This CDR3 is built from 13 residues. Germline values: CDR1 MDHEN, CDR2 SYDVKM. V lost 2 bases and J 10 bases, leaving 12 bases between the germline ends. CDR3 residues: CASSLPMGAEQFF. In nucleotides, the CDR3 is TGTGCCAGCAGTTTACCTATGGGGGCAGAGCAGTTCTTC.

This clonotype appeared many times. The J gene is TRBJ2-3, the V gene TRBV27; 9 bases agree with TRBD2. This CDR3 has 15 amino acids. Germline CDR1 is MNHEY and CDR2 is SMNVEV (reference sequence). J gave up 3 bases and V 4 bases, and 5 bases lay outside the gene matches. CDR3: CASSYVLAGTDTQYF. In DNA form, the CDR3 reads TGTGCCAGCAGTTACGTACTAGCGGGTACAGATACGCAGTATTTT.

This clonotype was seen repeatedly, ten times or more. The V gene is TRBV4-1, the J gene TRBJ1-1; D uncertain. The V end lost 6 bases, the J end lost 3 bases, and 14 bases lay between the germline ends. Germline-derived CDR1 and CDR2 are MGHRA and YSYEKL. The CDR3 has 14 residues. The CDR3 DNA is TGCGCCAGCAGTTCTGACCCTATGGACACTGAAGCTTTCTTT. Protein: CASSSDPMDTEAFF.

V is TRBV12-2 and J is TRBJ2-7; the table names TRBD2, a call not compared with the DNA. TRBV12-2 represents a pseudogene. The CDR3 has 15 amino acids. The CDR3 is CASRSVRGGIYEQYF. The DNA of the CDR3 is TGTGCAAGTCGCTCAGTCCGGGGGGGGATTTACGAGCAGTACTTC.

A few counts support this clonotype. The chain joins TRBV6-2 or TRBV6-3 to TRBJ1-5, with a weak D call TRBD1 (6 bases). The CDR3 is 15 amino acids. Looked up from germline, CDR1 is MNHEY and CDR2 is SVGEGT. Deletions cut 8 bases from V and 6 bases from J, with 20 bases between. CDR3 in DNA: TGTGCCAGCCGATACTCTACAGGGCTAGGTCAGCCCCAGCATTTT. This gives the protein CASRYSTGLGQPQHF.